This T cell receptor beta chain was identified during a study of T-cell memory formation after mild COVID-19. Study-level background: TCR clusters largely stayed donor specific. Overall study results and limits: Pre-infection memory showed some responding clones, and this suggested that cross-reactive memory joined. A balance of CD4 and CD8 characterized clones contracting day 15 to 85, whereas later expanders leaned CD4+.

V was shortened by 2 bases and J by 2 bases, with 24 bases between the two germline ends. The CDR3 length is 19 residues. CDR1 is SEHNR, CDR2 FQNEAQ, per germline (reference sequence). Points on this clonotype: Its antigen is not identified.

Constant-segment-primed 5'RACE gave TCR alpha and TCR beta cDNA libraries with sample barcodes and UMIs. TCRdb re-derived calls from the 5' RACE reads in MiXCR, one entry per CDR3 protein. The table records around 530,000 distinct CDR3 sequences, 20% to 25% of them present only once. This sequence joins TRBV7-9 and TRBJ1-1; D might be TRBD1 (5 bases). Sequencing was performed on PBMCs or a T cell subset sorted from them (not recorded which). The sequence was collected from an adult woman who had mild COVID-19 (a few samples of this study predate the infection). Cell type and time point are not known. The DNA of the CDR3 is TGTGCCAGCAGCTTAAGGCCGGGGGGTTTAAGTCGGGACAACACTGAAGCTTTCTTT. Its protein product is CASSLRPGGLSRDNTEAFF.